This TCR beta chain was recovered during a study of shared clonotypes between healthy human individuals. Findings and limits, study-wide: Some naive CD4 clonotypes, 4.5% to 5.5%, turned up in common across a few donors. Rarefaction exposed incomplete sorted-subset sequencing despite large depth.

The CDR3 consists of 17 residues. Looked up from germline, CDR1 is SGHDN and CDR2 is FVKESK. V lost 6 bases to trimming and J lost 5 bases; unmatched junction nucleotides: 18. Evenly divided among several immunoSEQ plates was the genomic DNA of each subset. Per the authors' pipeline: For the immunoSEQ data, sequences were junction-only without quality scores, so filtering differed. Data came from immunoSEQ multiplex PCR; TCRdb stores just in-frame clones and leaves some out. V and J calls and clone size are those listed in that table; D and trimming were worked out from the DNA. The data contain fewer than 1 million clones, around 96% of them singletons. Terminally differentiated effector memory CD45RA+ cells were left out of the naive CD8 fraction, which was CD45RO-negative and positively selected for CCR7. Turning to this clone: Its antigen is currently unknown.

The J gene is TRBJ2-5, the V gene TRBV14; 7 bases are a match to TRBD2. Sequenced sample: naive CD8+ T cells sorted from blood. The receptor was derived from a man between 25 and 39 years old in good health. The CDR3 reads CASSPVEGGSLLETQYF. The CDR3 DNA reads TGTGCCAGCAGTCCCGTAGAGGGCGGGAGCTTGCTTGAGACCCAGTACTTC.